The TCR beta chain described here comes from a study of cytomegalovirus exposure and HLA in healthy donors. This CDR3 comprises 12 residues. The germline V and J ends were trimmed by 6 bases and 6 bases, with 11 bases remaining between them. Germline V gene sequence: CDR1 MDHEN, CDR2 SYDVKM. Sequencing used immunoSEQ multiplex PCR; TCRdb keeps in-frame clones, though not all of them. This sample has about 66,000 clones, with approximately 96% found just once. The chain joins TRBV28 to TRBJ1-1; the D is unclear. Sequencing used PBMCs. The receptor comes from a woman aged 18-30 years in good health and CMV-seropositive. The CDR3 DNA sequence: TGTGCCAGCAGCTCACGGAGTCCTGAAGCTTTCTTT. Encoded protein: CASSSRSPEAFF.